This TCR beta chain was found in a study of T cells in localized non-small cell lung cancer (dated by TCRdb to 2018 to 2020). Regarding the study in general: T cell repertoires of approximately 250 early-stage NSCLC patients were analyzed, with tumors being compared against uninvolved tumor-adjacent lungs. The cohort was made up of hundreds of treatment-naive NSCLC patients whose localized lung tumors had been resected. NSCLC patients had a mean age of roughly 66 years, and more than 120 were male and about 110 female.

What the authors observed across the whole study: Because multi-region tumor sequencing was not performed, intratumor heterogeneity could not be ruled out. Longer overall survival was associated with higher blood T cell density, whereas shorter survival was associated with higher adjacent-lung clonality. A median of approximately 53 of the top 100 tumor clones turned up in the paired uninvolved adjacent lung, and some 27 of those clones also ranked among the top 100 of that same adjacent lung. Uninvolved tumor-adjacent lung showed the highest T cell clonality, higher than tumor, which suggests more focused antigenic responses in the uninvolved tumor-adjacent lung. Because the study design was exploratory, TCR variables were selected using unadjusted p-values without false-discovery rate correction.

Regarding this clone: The specificity of this receptor is unknown. No clone much larger than this one lies a single base away; base qualities are absent.

Two independent pathologists confirmed that the uninvolved adjacent lung, which was taken at least 2 cm from the tumor margin, was free of atypia. At diagnosis, tumor, uninvolved tumor-adjacent lung and peripheral blood were collected and then preserved as a mix of FFPE and fresh-frozen material. The immunoSEQ Assay was used to sequence TCR beta CDR3 regions from DNA. Under the source paper's analysis protocol: To compute T cell density, TCR beta template counts were normalized to usable DNA, which was estimated by amplifying housekeeping genes. Richness was estimated using the preseqR package, with extrapolation to 400,000 templates for PBMC samples and to 120,000 templates for tissue samples. Clonality was calculated as one minus Pielou's evenness. Tissue-enriched TCRs were identified by differential abundance testing using productive amino-acid clonotypes, minimum total count 5 and alpha 0.1. The Jaccard Index and the Morisita Overlap Index were used to measure repertoire overlap between compartments. TCR beta CDR3s were clustered by GLIPH together with public tetramer-defined viral CDR3s, and at least three viral sequences plus V-gene enrichment were required for viral motifs. This immuneACCESS table, as held by TCRdb, lists in-frame sequences with V and J called but not all clones. Of the missing ones, under half trace to an unresolved V gene in checked studies; the others have no known cause. The V and J calls and clone size were taken over from that table, and D and trimming were inferred from the DNA. The sample table holds around 1,700 clones, of which roughly 26% were seen once. The top ten hold roughly an eighth of the sample.

The germline ends are 11 bases apart after V is trimmed by 6 bases and J by 3 bases. Reading from cysteine to phenylalanine, the CDR3 counts 13 amino acids. The only DNA kept is the CDR3, 39 bases in frame from the first base. The germline V gene (reference sequence) yields LNHDA for CDR1 and SQIVND for CDR2. Sequenced here: normal lung tissue next to the tumor, sampled before any cancer treatment. The source is a woman aged 35 to 75 with stage I lung adenocarcinoma. This receptor chain uses TRBV19 and TRBJ1-1, with the D gene uncertain. CDR3 sequence: CASSRRIHTEAFF. The sequence in DNA is TGTGCCAGTAGCCGACGGATTCACACTGAAGCTTTCTTT.